This T cell receptor (beta chain) was found in a study of regulatory T cells in long-lasting Graves disease. This clonotype was found once. Antigen unknown. General study findings and limits: Possibly, too few samples lowered accuracy. The study found TRBV28, TRBJ1-2 and TRBJ2-5 favored in persistent disease.

PBMCs were the source of the RNA used for TCR sequencing. Graves' disease diagnoses followed American Thyroid Association guidelines. The CDR3 runs 13 residues. Germline V gene data show CDR1 as PRHDT and CDR2 as FYEKMQ (reference sequence). Deletions cut 5 bases from V and 10 bases from J, with 15 bases between. TCRdb used MiXCR to reprocess the reads, holding one entry per CDR3 protein. Counted here are about 1,200 distinct CDR3 sequences, around 78% occurring once; the ten biggest clones make up roughly 9.8%. The sequence derives from a woman aged 25 to 45 with Graves disease. Sequencing was performed on peripheral blood mononuclear cells (PBMCs), taken with antithyroid drug treatment, in newly diagnosed or persistent Graves disease (not recorded which). J is TRBJ2-1 and V is TRBV13; no reliable D call. In nucleotides, the CDR3 is TGTGCCAGCAGCCCCCCGATGGGCCGGGAGCAGTTCTTC. Amino acids: CASSPPMGREQFF.